The 7 T cell receptor beta chains listed next were all sequenced from one sample in a study of cytomegalovirus exposure and HLA in healthy donors. The PCR was carried out with 60 Vbeta primers and 13 Jbeta primers. The repertoire was sequenced with immunoSEQ multiplex PCR; TCRdb's copy has only in-frame clones and lacks some. The sample yields 150,000 to 200,000 clones, about 70% seen once. Sequenced material: PBMCs. The source of these receptors is a male donor in good health and CMV-seronegative.

The rearrangement joins TRBV30 to TRBJ1-4; D possibly corresponds to TRBD1 (6 bases). The germline V gene encodes CDR1 GTSNPN and CDR2 SVGIG (reference sequence). Trimming took 3 bases from V and 0 from J, leaving 11 bases between them. The CDR3 has 15 residues. The CDR3 DNA reads TGTGCCTGGAGAGCAAACAGGGCAACTAATGAAAAACTGTTTTTT. Amino acids: CAWRANRATNEKLFF.

The gene calls are TRBV4-3 and TRBJ1-2; no clear D. V was pared by 0 bases and J by 6 bases, with 11 bases between. CDR3 size: 14 residues. Germline V gene sequence: CDR1 LGHNA, CDR2 YSLEER. CDR3 loop: CASSQDWQANGYTF. DNA of the CDR3: TGCGCCAGCAGCCAAGATTGGCAGGCCAATGGCTACACCTTC.

The genes are TRBV11-3 and TRBJ2-5; TRBD2 might be the D (7 bases). The CDR3 sequence is 15 residues long. CDR1 SGHNT and CDR2 YENEEA come from the germline V gene. Trimming took 3 bases from V and 4 from J, leaving 15 bases between them. The CDR3 sequence: CASSLGGNRAETQYF. DNA of the CDR3: TGTGCCAGCAGCTTGGGGGGGAACAGGGCAGAGACCCAGTACTTC.

This clone was seen more than once but under ten times. The V and J genes are TRBV5-6 and TRBJ1-1; TRBD1 aligns across 7 bases. Per germline, CDR1 SGHDT and CDR2 YYEEEE. The CDR3 loop spans 16 amino acids. With 4 bases clipped from V and 3 bases from J, the junction kept 12 bases outside the gene matches. Written as DNA, the CDR3 is TGTGCCAGCAGCCGTACTCTGACAGGGCGCGACACTGAAGCTTTCTTT. As protein: CASSRTLTGRDTEAFF.

This clone was seen just once. The V call is TRBV18, the J call TRBJ1-1; 11 bases align to TRBD1. The V and J ends lost 3 bases and 10 bases, in that order; junction bases with no gene match: 1. The length of the CDR3 is 12 residues. Germline V gene sequence: CDR1 KGHSH, CDR2 LQKENI. CDR3 protein: CASSPGQGGAFF. CDR3 nucleotide sequence: TGTGCCAGCTCACCGGGACAGGGGGGAGCTTTCTTT.

The J gene is TRBJ1-6, the V gene TRBV5-6, with D perhaps TRBD1 (6 bases). The CDR3 runs to 16 residues. Trimming removed 3 bases from V and 7 bases from J, with 17 bases in between. Germline CDR1 SGHDT, CDR2 YYEEEE. In DNA form, the CDR3 reads TGTGCCAGCAGCTGGGGCTCCGGGACACTAAATTCACCCCTCCACTTT. This encodes CASSWGSGTLNSPLHF.

The rearrangement links TRBV7-9 to TRBJ2-7, with 10 bases identical to TRBD2. The germline V gene encodes CDR1 SEHNR and CDR2 FQNEAQ (reference sequence). Unmatched junction bases numbered 4, after V lost 5 bases and J lost 0 bases. This CDR3 is 15 amino acids long. Here the CDR3 DNA reads TGTGCCAGCAGCCCCCGGACTAGCGGCTCCTACGAGCAGTACTTC. As protein: CASSPRTSGSYEQYF. The whole variable domain, remainder taken from reference TRBV7-9 and TRBJ2-7, is DTGVSQNPRHKITKRGQNVTFRCDPISEHNRLYWYRQTLGQGPEFLTYFQNEAQLEKSRLLSDRFSAERPKGSFSTLEIQRTEQGDSAMYLCASSPRTSGSYEQYFGPGTRLTVT.